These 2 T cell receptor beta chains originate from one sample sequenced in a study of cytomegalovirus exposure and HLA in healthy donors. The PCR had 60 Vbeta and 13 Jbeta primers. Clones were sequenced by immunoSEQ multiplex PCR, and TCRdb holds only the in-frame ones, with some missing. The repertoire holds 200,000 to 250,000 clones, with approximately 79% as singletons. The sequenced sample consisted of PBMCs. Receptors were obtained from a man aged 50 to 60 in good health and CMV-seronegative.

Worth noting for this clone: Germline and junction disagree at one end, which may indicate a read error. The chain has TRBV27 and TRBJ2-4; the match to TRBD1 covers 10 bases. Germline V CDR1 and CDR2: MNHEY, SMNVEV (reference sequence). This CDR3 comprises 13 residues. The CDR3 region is CASSLVGQGPHNF. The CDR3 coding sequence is TGTGCCAGCAGTTTAGTGGGACAGGGGCCGCATAACTTC.

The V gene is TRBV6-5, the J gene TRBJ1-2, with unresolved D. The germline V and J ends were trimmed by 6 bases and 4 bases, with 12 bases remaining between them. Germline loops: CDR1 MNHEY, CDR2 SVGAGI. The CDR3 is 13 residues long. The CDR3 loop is CASSSGPRYGYTF. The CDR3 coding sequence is TGTGCCAGCAGCTCTGGGCCACGCTATGGCTACACCTTC.